Sequencing of this T cell receptor beta chain was carried out in a study of neurological immune-mediated disorders. Notes on the study in general: Patients with HTLV-1-associated myelopathy had the highest level of TCR clonal expansion, whereas patients with multiple sclerosis had the lowest level, falling beneath the level found in healthy controls.

The authors produced cDNA by 5'RACE using 10-nucleotide random UMIs. TCRdb re-derived calls from the 5' RACE reads in MiXCR, one entry per CDR3 protein. The table shows about 74,000 distinct CDR3 sequences, with roughly 5.5% occurring only once. Germline assignment: CDR1 DFQATT and CDR2 SNEGSKA (reference sequence). The CDR3 runs to 17 residues. This clonotype was recorded at least ten times. The target antigen is unknown. Sequencing used PBMCs. The chain joins TRBV20-1 to TRBJ2-1; 11 bases align to TRBD2. The receptor was isolated from a man younger than 30 with multiple sclerosis. The CDR3 protein is CSPQAILAGGSYNEQFF. The DNA of the CDR3 is TGCAGCCCCCAGGCCATTCTAGCGGGAGGCTCCTACAATGAGCAGTTCTTC.